The 13 T cell receptor beta chains reported below all come from one sample, sequenced in a study of T cell repertoires in ileal Crohn's disease. Clones were read by immunoSEQ multiplex PCR, and TCRdb kept only the in-frame ones, dropping some. The data contain roughly 15,000 clones, 50% to 75% of them singletons. The sample was ileal tissue. Receptors originate from an adult with Crohn's disease.

Here the CDR3 DNA reads TGTGCCTGGAGTGTACTAGCGGGAGGGGTAAATGAGCAGTTCTTC. This translates into CAWSVLAGGVNEQFF. This chain connects TRBV30 to TRBJ2-1; 13 bases align to TRBD2. Germline lookup yields CDR1 GTSNPN and CDR2 SVGIG (reference sequence). This CDR3 region has 15 residues. With 0 bases clipped from V and 7 bases from J, the junction kept 3 bases outside the gene matches.

This clone was seen more than once but under ten times. The V call is TRBV11-2, the J call TRBJ2-1; 10 bases agree with TRBD2. CDR3 length: 16 residues. In germline, CDR1 is SGHAT, CDR2 FQNNGV. With V trimmed by 5 bases and J by 8 bases, 12 bases remained unmatched. This CDR3 is CASSRTTSGAVDEQFF. The DNA of the CDR3 is TGTGCCAGCAGCCGGACAACTAGCGGGGCAGTAGATGAGCAGTTCTTC. The variable domain in full, completed from reference TRBV11-2 and TRBJ2-1, reads EAGVAQSPRYKIIEKRQSVAFWCNPISGHATLYWYQQILGQGPKLLIQFQNNGVVDDSQLPKDRFSAERLKGVDSTLKIQPAKLEDSAVYLCASSRTTSGAVDEQFFGPGTRLTVL.

The chain uses TRBV7-9 and TRBJ2-2; the D is unclear. Deletions cut 7 bases from V and 3 bases from J, with 9 bases between. CDR1 and CDR2 (germline): SEHNR, FQNEAQ (reference sequence). This CDR3 comprises 13 residues. This chain's CDR3 is CASTLEYTGELFF. CDR3 coding DNA: TGTGCCAGCACCCTAGAGTACACCGGGGAGCTGTTTTTT.

This rearrangement joins TRBV7-8 to TRBJ2-5; D is uncertain. This CDR3 is built from 14 residues. In germline, CDR1 is SGHVS, CDR2 FQNEAQ. The V and J ends lost 2 bases and 0 bases respectively, with 7 bases between them. In nucleotides, the CDR3 is TGTGCCAGCAGCTTATATATCCACCAAGAGACCCAGTACTTC. Translation gives CASSLYIHQETQYF. The full variable domain, rest sourced from reference TRBV7-8 and TRBJ2-5, is GAGVSQSPRYKVAKRGQDVALRCDPISGHVSLFWYQQALGQGPEFLTYFQNEAQLDKSGLPSDRFFAERPEGSVSTLKIQRTQQEDSAVYLCASSLYIHQETQYFGPGTRLLVL.

The J gene is TRBJ2-3, the V gene TRBV14; tentative D call: TRBD2 (6 bases). Germline values: CDR1 SGHDN, CDR2 FVKESK. The CDR3 is 15 amino acids. V was clipped by 4 bases and J by 0 bases, with 11 bases between them. CDR3 amino acids: CASSPRDLSTDTQYF. The CDR3 region has the DNA TGTGCCAGCAGCCCCCGGGACTTAAGCACAGATACGCAGTATTTT.

V and J are TRBV30 and TRBJ2-7; the match to TRBD2 covers 9 bases. The junction had 0 bases not matched to a gene; V was cut back by 4 bases and J by 2 bases. This CDR3 spans 12 amino acids. Germline V CDR1 and CDR2: GTSNPN, SVGIG (reference sequence). For the CDR3, the DNA is TGTGCCTGGATAGCGGGGGCCTACGAGCAGTACTTC. Protein sequence: CAWIAGAYEQYF.

The rearrangement uses TRBV29-1 and TRBJ1-1; D is possibly TRBD1 (5 bases). The CDR3 is made up of 10 amino acids. V dropped 5 bases and J dropped 8 bases, with 9 bases sitting between them. Germline CDR1 SQVTM, CDR2 ANQGSEA. CDR3 amino acids: CSVRDLEAFF. CDR3 nucleotide sequence: TGCAGCGTTCGGGACTTAGAAGCTTTCTTT.

This clone was picked up a small number of times. The CDR3 reads CALARVRQGDTQYF. The CDR3 DNA reads TGTGCCTTGGCTCGGGTTAGACAGGGAGATACGCAGTATTTT. The chain employs TRBV30 and TRBJ2-3; 7 positions match TRBD1. Germline values: CDR1 GTSNPN, CDR2 SVGIG (reference sequence). With V trimmed by 7 bases and J by 5 bases, 12 bases remained unmatched. The CDR3 runs to 14 residues. The full variable domain, in which reference TRBV30 and TRBJ2-3 provide the parts outside the CDR3, is SQTIHQWPATLVQPVGSPLSLECTVEGTSNPNLYWYRQAAGRGLQLLFYSVGIGQISSEVPQNLSASRPQDRQFILSSKKLLLSDSGFYLCALARVRQGDTQYFGPGTRLTVL.

The gene calls are TRBV27 and TRBJ1-2, with D tentatively TRBD1 (6 bases). The CDR3 contains 15 residues. The V and J ends lost 5 bases and 5 bases respectively, with 18 bases between them. CDR1 and CDR2 from the germline V gene are MNHEY and SMNVEV (reference sequence). The CDR3 sequence is CASSPTSDSHYGYTF. CDR3 bases: TGTGCCAGCAGTCCCACCTCGGACAGCCATTATGGCTACACCTTC.

This chain joins TRBV2 and TRBJ1-2; D is unclear. The germline V gene encodes CDR1 SNHLY and CDR2 FYNNEI. V was pared by 5 bases and J by 3 bases, with 13 bases between. The CDR3 length is 14 residues. The CDR3 loop is CASSPELGYYGYTF. CDR3 coding DNA: TGTGCCAGCAGTCCAGAACTAGGTTACTATGGCTACACCTTC.

Only a few counts were recorded for this clone. The chain uses TRBV28 and TRBJ2-4; 9 positions agree with TRBD2. The CDR3 covers 14 residues. V lost 2 bases and J lost 9; bases outside the gene matches: 5. From germline, CDR1 is MDHEN and CDR2 SYDVKM. The DNA of the CDR3 is TGTGCCAGCAGTTTACGAGCGGGAGGTGTCATTCAGTACTTC. This translates into CASSLRAGGVIQYF.

V and J are TRBV5-1 and TRBJ2-5; tentatively, D is TRBD1 (6 bases). Trimming pared 4 bases from V and 2 bases from J, leaving 12 bases between. CDR3 length equals 14 residues. In germline, CDR1 is SGHRS, CDR2 YFSETQ. The CDR3: CASSPLTGQETQYF. The CDR3 region has the DNA TGCGCCAGCAGCCCCCTGACAGGACAAGAGACCCAGTACTTC.

This chain links TRBV28 with TRBJ2-3; 10 bases fit TRBD1. There are 15 residues in the CDR3. Trimming cost V 8 bases and J 7 bases; bases outside gene matches: 12. Germline V CDR1 and CDR2: MDHEN, SYDVKM. The CDR3 here is CASPSMRQGANTQYF. CDR3 DNA sequence: TGTGCCAGCCCTAGTATGAGACAGGGGGCTAATACGCAGTATTTT.